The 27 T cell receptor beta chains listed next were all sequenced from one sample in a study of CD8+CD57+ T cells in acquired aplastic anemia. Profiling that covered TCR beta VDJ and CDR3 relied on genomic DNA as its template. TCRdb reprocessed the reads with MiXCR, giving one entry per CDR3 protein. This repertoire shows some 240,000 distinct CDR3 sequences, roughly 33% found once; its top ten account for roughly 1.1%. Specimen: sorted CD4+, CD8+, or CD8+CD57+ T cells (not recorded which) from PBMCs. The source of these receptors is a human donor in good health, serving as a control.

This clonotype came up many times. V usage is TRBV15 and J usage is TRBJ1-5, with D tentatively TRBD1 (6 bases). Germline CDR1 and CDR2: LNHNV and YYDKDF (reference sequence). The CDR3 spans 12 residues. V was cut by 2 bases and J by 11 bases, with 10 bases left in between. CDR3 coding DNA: TGTGCCACCAGCAGAATAGACAGGTCCCAGCATTTT. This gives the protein CATSRIDRSQHF. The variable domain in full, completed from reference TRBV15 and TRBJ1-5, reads DAMVIQNPRYQVTQFGKPVTLSCSQTLNHNVMYWYQQKSSQAPKLLFHYYDKDFNNEADTPDNFQSRRPNTSFCFLDIRSPGLGDTAMYLCATSRIDRSQHFGDGTRLSIL.

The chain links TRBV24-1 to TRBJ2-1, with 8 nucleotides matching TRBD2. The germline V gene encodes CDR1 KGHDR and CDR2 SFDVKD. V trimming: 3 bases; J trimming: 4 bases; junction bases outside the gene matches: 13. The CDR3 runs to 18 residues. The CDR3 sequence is CATSDVTSVHGAYNEQFF. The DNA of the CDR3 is TGTGCCACCAGTGATGTGACTAGCGTCCATGGGGCTTACAATGAGCAGTTCTTC.

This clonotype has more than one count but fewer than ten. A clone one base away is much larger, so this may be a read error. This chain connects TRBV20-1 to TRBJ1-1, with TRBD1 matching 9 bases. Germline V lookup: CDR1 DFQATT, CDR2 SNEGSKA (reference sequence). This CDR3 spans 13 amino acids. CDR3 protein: CSASGTGNTEVFF. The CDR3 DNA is TGCAGTGCTAGTGGGACAGGGAACACTGAAGTTTTCTTT.

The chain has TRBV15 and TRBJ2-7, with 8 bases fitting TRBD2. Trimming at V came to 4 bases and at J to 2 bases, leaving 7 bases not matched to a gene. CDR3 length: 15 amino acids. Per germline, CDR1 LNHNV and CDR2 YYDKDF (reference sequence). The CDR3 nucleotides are TGTGCCACCAGCACTTCAAGCGGGAGAGCCTACGAGCAGTACTTC. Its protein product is CATSTSSGRAYEQYF. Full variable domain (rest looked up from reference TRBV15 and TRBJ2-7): DAMVIQNPRYQVTQFGKPVTLSCSQTLNHNVMYWYQQKSSQAPKLLFHYYDKDFNNEADTPDNFQSRRPNTSFCFLDIRSPGLGDTAMYLCATSTSSGRAYEQYFGPGTRLTVT.

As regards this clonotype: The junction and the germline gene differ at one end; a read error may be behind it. The CDR3 loop reads CASNRRQGSMKGCTF. CDR3 coding DNA: TGTGCCAGCAACCGTAGACAGGGGTCCATGAAGGGCTGCACCTTC. The chain carries TRBV27 and TRBJ1-2; 8 positions match TRBD1. Germline CDR1 is MNHEY and CDR2 is SMNVEV (reference sequence). The CDR3 extends over 15 amino acids.

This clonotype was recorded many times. DNA for the CDR3: TGTGCCAGCAGCTCAACGGATTGGGGCGGCTCCTACGAGCAGTACTTC. This codes for CASSSTDWGGSYEQYF. The chain employs TRBV7-2 and TRBJ2-7; possibly TRBD1 for D (5 bases). V shed 4 bases and J shed 0 bases, with 16 bases lying between them. The CDR3 runs to 16 residues. Germline loops: CDR1 SGHTA, CDR2 FQGNSA.

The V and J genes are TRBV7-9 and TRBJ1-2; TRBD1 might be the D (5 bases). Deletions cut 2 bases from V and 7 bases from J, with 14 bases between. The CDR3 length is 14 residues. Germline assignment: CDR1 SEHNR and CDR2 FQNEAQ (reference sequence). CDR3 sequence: CASSLTPGAGGYTF. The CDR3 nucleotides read TGTGCCAGCAGCTTAACCCCCGGGGCAGGTGGCTACACCTTC.

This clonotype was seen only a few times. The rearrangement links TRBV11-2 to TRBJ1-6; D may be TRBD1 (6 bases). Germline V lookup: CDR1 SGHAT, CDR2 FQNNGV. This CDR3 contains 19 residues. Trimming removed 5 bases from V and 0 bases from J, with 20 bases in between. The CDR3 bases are TGTGCCAGCAGCCAGTTACCAACAGGGCGCCCCTCCTATAATTCACCCCTCCACTTT. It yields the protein CASSQLPTGRPSYNSPLHF.

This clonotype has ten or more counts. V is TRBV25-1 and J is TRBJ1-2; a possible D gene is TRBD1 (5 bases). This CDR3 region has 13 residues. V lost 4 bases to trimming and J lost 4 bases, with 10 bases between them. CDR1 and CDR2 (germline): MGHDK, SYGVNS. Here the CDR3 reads CASSGRGAYGYTF. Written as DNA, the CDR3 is TGTGCCAGCAGTGGTAGAGGGGCCTATGGCTACACCTTC.

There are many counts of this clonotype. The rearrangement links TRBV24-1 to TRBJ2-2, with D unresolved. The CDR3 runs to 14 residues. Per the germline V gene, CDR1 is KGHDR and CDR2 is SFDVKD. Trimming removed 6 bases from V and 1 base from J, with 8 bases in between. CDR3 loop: CATSSAMNTGELFF. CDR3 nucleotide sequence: TGTGCCACCAGTTCGGCAATGAACACCGGGGAGCTGTTTTTT.

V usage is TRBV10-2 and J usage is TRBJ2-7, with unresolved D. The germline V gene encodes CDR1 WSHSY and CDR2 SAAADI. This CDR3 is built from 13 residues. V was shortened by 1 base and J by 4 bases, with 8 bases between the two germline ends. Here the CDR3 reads CASSELDGYEQYF. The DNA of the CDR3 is TGCGCCAGCAGTGAGTTAGACGGTTACGAGCAGTACTTC.

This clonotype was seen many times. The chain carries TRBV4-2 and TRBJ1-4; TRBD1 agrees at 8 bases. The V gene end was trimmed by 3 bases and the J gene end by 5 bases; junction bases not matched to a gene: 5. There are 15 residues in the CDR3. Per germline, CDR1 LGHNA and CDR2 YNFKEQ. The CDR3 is CASSHGTGENEKLFF. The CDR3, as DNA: TGTGCCAGCAGCCATGGGACAGGCGAAAATGAAAAACTGTTTTTT.

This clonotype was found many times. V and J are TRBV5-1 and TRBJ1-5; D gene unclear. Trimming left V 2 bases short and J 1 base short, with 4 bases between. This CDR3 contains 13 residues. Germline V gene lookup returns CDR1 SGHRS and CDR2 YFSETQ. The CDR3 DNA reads TGCGCCAGCAGCTTCGCGAGCAATCAGCCCCAGCATTTT. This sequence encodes CASSFASNQPQHF.

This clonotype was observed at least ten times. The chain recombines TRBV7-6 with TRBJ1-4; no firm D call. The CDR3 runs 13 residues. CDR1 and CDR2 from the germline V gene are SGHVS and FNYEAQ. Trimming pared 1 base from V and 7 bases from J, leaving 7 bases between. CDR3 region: CASSLVGVEKLFF. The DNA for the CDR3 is TGTGCCAGCAGCTTAGTTGGCGTTGAAAAACTGTTTTTT.

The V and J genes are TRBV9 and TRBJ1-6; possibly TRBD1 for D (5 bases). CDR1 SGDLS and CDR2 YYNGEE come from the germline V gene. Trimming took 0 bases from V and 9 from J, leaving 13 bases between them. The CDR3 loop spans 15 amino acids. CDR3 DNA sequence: TGTGCCAGCAGCGTAGAGCAGGGCCCGATTTCACCCCTCCACTTT. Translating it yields CASSVEQGPISPLHF.

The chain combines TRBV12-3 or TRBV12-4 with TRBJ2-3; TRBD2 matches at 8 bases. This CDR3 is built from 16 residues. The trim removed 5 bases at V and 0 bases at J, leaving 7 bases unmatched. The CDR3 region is CASSDLLAVSTDTQYF. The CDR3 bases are TGTGCCAGCAGTGATCTACTAGCGGTAAGCACAGATACGCAGTATTTT.

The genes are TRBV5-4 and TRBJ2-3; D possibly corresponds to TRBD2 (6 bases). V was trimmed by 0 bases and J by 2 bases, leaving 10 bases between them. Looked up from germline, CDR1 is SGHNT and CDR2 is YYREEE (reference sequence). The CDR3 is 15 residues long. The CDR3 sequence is CASSLGVDYTDTQYF. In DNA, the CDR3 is TGTGCCAGCAGCTTGGGGGTGGACTACACAGATACGCAGTATTTT.

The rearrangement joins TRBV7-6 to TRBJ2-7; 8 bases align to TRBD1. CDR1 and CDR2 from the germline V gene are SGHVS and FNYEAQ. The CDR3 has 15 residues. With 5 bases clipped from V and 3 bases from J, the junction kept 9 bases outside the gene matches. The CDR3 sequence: CASSHGQGPHYEQYF. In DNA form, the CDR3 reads TGTGCCAGCAGCCACGGACAGGGCCCGCACTACGAGCAGTACTTC.

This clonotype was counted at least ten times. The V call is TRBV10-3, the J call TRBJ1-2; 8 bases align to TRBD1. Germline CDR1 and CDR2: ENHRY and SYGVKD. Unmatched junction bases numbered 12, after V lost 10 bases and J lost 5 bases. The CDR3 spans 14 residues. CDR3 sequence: CATTWGTGGYGYTF. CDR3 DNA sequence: TGTGCCACGACCTGGGGGACAGGCGGATATGGCTACACCTTC.

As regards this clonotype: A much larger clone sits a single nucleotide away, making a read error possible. The CDR3 loop is CSGKQGGASPPLHF. DNA of the CDR3: TGCAGTGGAAAACAGGGCGGTGCGAGTCCACCCCTCCACTTT. This chain joins TRBV20-1 and TRBJ1-6; TRBD1 might be the D (6 bases). Trimming stripped 7 bases from V and 11 bases from J, with 21 bases between. The CDR3 runs 14 residues. Germline V gene data show CDR1 as DFQATT and CDR2 as SNEGSKA (reference sequence).

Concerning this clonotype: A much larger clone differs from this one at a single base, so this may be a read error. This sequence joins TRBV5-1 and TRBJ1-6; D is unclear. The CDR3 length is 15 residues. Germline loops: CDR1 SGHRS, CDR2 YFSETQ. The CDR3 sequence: CASRPGPSYNSPPHF. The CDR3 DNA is TGCGCCAGCAGACCCGGACCCTCCTATAATTCACCCCCCCACTTT.

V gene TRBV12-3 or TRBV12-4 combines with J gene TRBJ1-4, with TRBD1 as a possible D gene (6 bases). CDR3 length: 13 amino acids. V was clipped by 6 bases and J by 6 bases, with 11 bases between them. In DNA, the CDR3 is TGTGCCAGCAGGGGGGCAATCTATGAAAAACTGTTTTTT. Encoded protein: CASRGAIYEKLFF.

Here the CDR3 DNA reads TGTGCCAGCAGCTCGGTCAGGGGGCTATCCTACGAGCAGTACTTC. It is translated as CASSSVRGLSYEQYF. The genes are TRBV11-2 and TRBJ2-1; 8 bases align to TRBD1. The last part of the DNA fits TRBJ2-7 better; the J call may be wrong. CDR3 length equals 15 residues. Germline V gene lookup returns CDR1 SGHAT and CDR2 FQNNGV.

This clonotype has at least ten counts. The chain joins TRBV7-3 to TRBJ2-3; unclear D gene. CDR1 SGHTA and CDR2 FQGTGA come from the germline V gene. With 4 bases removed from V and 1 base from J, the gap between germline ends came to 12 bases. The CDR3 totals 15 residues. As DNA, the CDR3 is TGTGCCAGCAGCTCCCGTCCGAGCCGCACAGATACGCAGTATTTT. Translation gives CASSSRPSRTDTQYF. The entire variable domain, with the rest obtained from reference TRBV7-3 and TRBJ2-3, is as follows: GAGVSQTPSNKVTEKGKYVELRCDPISGHTALYWYRQSLGQGPEFLIYFQGTGAADDSGLPNDRFFAVRPEGSVSTLKIQRTERGDSAVYLCASSSRPSRTDTQYFGPGTRLTVL.

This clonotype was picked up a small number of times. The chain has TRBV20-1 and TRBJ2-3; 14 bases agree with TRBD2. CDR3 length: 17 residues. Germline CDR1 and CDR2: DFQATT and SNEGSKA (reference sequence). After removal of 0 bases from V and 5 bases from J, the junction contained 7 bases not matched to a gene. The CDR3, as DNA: TGCAGTGCTAGAGATTCGGGACTAGCGGGAGCCGAAGATACGCAGTATTTT. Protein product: CSARDSGLAGAEDTQYF.

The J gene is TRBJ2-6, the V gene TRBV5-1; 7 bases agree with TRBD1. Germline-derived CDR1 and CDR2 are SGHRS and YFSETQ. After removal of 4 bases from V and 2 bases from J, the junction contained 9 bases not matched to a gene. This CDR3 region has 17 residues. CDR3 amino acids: CASSPTTGFTGANVLTF. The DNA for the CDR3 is TGCGCCAGCAGCCCCACGACAGGGTTTACTGGGGCCAACGTCCTGACTTTC.

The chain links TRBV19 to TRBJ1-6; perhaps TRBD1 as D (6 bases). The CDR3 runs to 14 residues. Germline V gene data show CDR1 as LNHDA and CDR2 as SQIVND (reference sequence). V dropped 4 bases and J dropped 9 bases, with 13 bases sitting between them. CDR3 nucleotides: TGTGCCAGTAGTAATACAGGGAATGCTTCACCCCTCCACTTT. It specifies CASSNTGNASPLHF.